Sequencing of this TCR beta chain was carried out in a study of cytomegalovirus exposure and HLA in healthy donors. Findings and caveats of the study: Roughly even sequencing depth across donors was the assumption behind the presence/absence analyses.

This PCR relied on a set of 60 Vbeta primers and 13 Jbeta primers. Generated by immunoSEQ multiplex PCR, the TCRdb table keeps only in-frame clones and is missing some. The profile shows hundreds of thousands of clones, roughly 81% of them singletons. V lost 1 base and J lost 1, with 4 bases in between. Germline CDR1 SNHLY, CDR2 FYNNEI. The CDR3 loop spans 13 amino acids. Regarding this clone: What it binds is unknown.

The chain employs TRBV2 and TRBJ1-2; D not certain. Sequences were obtained from PBMCs. The sequence derives from a girl under 10 years old in good health and CMV-seronegative. DNA for the CDR3: TGTGCCAGCAGTGAAGGCGTTAACTATGGCTACACCTTC. This translates into CASSEGVNYGYTF. Based on the CDR3 plus reference TRBV2 and TRBJ1-2, the full variable domain is EPEVTQTPSHQVTQMGQEVILRCVPISNHLYFYWYRQILGQKVEFLVSFYNNEISEKSEIFDDQFSVERPDGSNFTLKIRSTKLEDSAMYFCASSEGVNYGYTFGSGTRLTVV.